These 30 T cell receptor beta chains originate from one sample sequenced in a study of STAT5B mutations in CD4+ large granular lymphocyte leukemia. Clones were read by immunoSEQ multiplex PCR, and TCRdb kept only the in-frame ones, dropping some. The sample contains around 33,000 clones, roughly 77% of which appear only once. The sequenced sample consisted of CD4+ T cells from blood buffy coats. Receptor source: a human donor in good health.

This chain uses TRBV12-5 with TRBJ2-3, with D possibly TRBD2 on 5 matching bases. V was pared by 1 base and J by 4 bases, with 12 bases between. Germline V gene data show CDR1 as LGHNT and CDR2 as FRNRAP. The CDR3 sequence is 15 residues long. This chain's CDR3 is CASGLGTVGADTQYF. DNA of the CDR3: TGTGCTAGTGGTTTGGGGACTGTCGGGGCAGATACGCAGTATTTT. The whole variable domain, remainder taken from reference TRBV12-5 and TRBJ2-3, is DARVTQTPRHKVTEMGQEVTMRCQPILGHNTVFWYRQTMMQGLELLAYFRNRAPLDDSGMPKDRFSAEMPDATLATLKIQPSEPRDSAVYFCASGLGTVGADTQYFGPGTRLTVL.

The chain uses TRBV18 and TRBJ2-7, with TRBD2 identical over 10 bases. In germline, CDR1 is KGHSH, CDR2 LQKENI. This CDR3 comprises 16 residues. Trimming cost V 2 bases and J 1 base; bases outside gene matches: 5. CDR3 in DNA: TGTGCCAGCTCACCAAGAACACTAGCGGGATCCTACGAGCAGTACTTC. Translation gives CASSPRTLAGSYEQYF.

This clone was counted only a few times. The V call is TRBV30, the J call TRBJ1-1; D unresolved. Trimming left V 2 bases short and J 5 bases short, with 12 bases between. This CDR3 spans 13 amino acids. The V gene's germline CDR1 is GTSNPN and CDR2 SVGIG (reference sequence). The CDR3 DNA sequence: TGTGCCTGGAGTCCCGGAATGGTAACTGAAGCTTTCTTT. Residues: CAWSPGMVTEAFF.

The chain employs TRBV2 and TRBJ2-2, with D uncertain. V lost 6 bases and J lost 1, with 12 bases in between. CDR3 length: 15 amino acids. Germline assignment: CDR1 SNHLY and CDR2 FYNNEI. CDR3 coding DNA: TGTGCCAGCAGCCCCCGGACGGGGAACACCGGGGAGCTGTTTTTT. Translating gives CASSPRTGNTGELFF.

The rearrangement joins TRBV6-5 to TRBJ2-7; 7 bases are a match to TRBD2. Trimming at V came to 8 bases and at J to 6 bases, leaving 10 bases not matched to a gene. Germline V CDR1 and CDR2: MNHEY, SVGAGI. CDR3 length: 13 residues. Here the CDR3 DNA reads TGTGCCAGCCTGGGAGGGAGTGAAGGCGAGCAGTACTTC. Protein: CASLGGSEGEQYF.

The rearrangement links TRBV27 to TRBJ2-7; maybe TRBD1 (7 bases). The CDR3 runs to 15 residues. V lost 2 bases and J lost 1, with 12 bases in between. CDR1 and CDR2 from the germline V gene are MNHEY and SMNVEV (reference sequence). For the CDR3, the DNA is TGTGCCAGCAGTTTAAAGCCAGGGGGGTCCTACGAGCAGTACTTC. It specifies CASSLKPGGSYEQYF.

The chain employs TRBV18 and TRBJ2-3; D might be TRBD2 (5 bases). CDR1 is KGHSH and CDR2 is LQKENI in the germline V gene. This CDR3 is 14 amino acids long. V was pared by 3 bases and J by 5 bases, with 12 bases between. The CDR3 reads CASSPGLSGDTQYF. The CDR3 region has the DNA TGTGCCAGCTCACCTGGACTTTCCGGAGATACGCAGTATTTT.

This rearrangement joins TRBV5-6 to TRBJ2-1, with 11 positions matching TRBD2. The CDR3 has 18 residues. The germline V gene has CDR1 SGHDT and CDR2 YYEEEE. V lost 3 bases and J lost 4; bases outside the gene matches: 12. The chain's CDR3 is CASSSPLSGTSGYNEQFF. The CDR3 nucleotides are TGTGCCAGCAGCTCCCCTTTATCCGGGACTAGCGGTTACAATGAGCAGTTCTTC.

The sample holds a few counts of this clone. The chain joins TRBV5-1 to TRBJ1-1; TRBD1 might be the D (5 bases). This CDR3 comprises 16 residues. Germline loops: CDR1 SGHRS, CDR2 YFSETQ. With 4 bases removed from V and 7 bases from J, the gap between germline ends came to 23 bases. CDR3 DNA: TGCGCCAGCAGCCTGGACACGGGAGACTTAACTAGTGAAGCTTTCTTT. It codes for CASSLDTGDLTSEAFF.

This chain connects TRBV28 to TRBJ1-2; D gene unclear. The V gene lost 3 bases and the J gene lost 1 base, with 12 bases spanning the gap. CDR1 MDHEN and CDR2 SYDVKM come from the germline V gene. The CDR3 has 15 residues. CDR3: CASSLGETDNYGYTF. DNA of the CDR3: TGTGCCAGCAGTTTGGGCGAGACCGATAACTATGGCTACACCTTC.

V is TRBV2 and J is TRBJ2-7; 7 bases align to TRBD2. This CDR3 region has 13 residues. V lost 9 bases, J lost 7 bases, and 12 bases stayed unmatched. Germline CDR1 and CDR2: SNHLY and FYNNEI. The CDR3 region has the DNA TGTGCCAGTGGGCGGGAGTCAACCGTGGAGCAGTACTTC. It translates to CASGRESTVEQYF.

The J gene is TRBJ2-1, the V gene TRBV10-3, with TRBD2 matching 9 bases. The CDR3 has 14 amino acids. CDR1 ENHRY and CDR2 SYGVKD come from the germline V gene. DNA of the CDR3: TGTGCAACAGCCCTAGCGGGGACCTACAATGAGCAGTTCTTC. Translated, it gives CATALAGTYNEQFF.

The chain combines TRBV11-2 with TRBJ1-4; 8 nucleotides agree with TRBD1. Losses at the gene ends were 4 bases for V and 7 bases for J; bases not matched to a gene: 11. Germline V gives CDR1 SGHAT, CDR2 FQNNGV. The CDR3 sequence is 16 residues long. The CDR3 DNA is TGTGCCAGCAGCTCGAGAGTCAGGGGGCCGGTTGAAAAACTGTTTTTT. Translating gives CASSSRVRGPVEKLFF.

This chain connects TRBV9 to TRBJ2-2; 9 bases agree with TRBD2. Germline V gene data show CDR1 as SGDLS and CDR2 as YYNGEE. Trimming took 2 bases from V and 5 from J; bases not matched to a gene: 1. The CDR3 runs 14 residues. The CDR3 sequence: CASSVSGGTGELFF. The CDR3 coding sequence is TGTGCCAGCAGCGTTAGCGGGGGAACCGGGGAGCTGTTTTTT.

V is TRBV14 and J is TRBJ2-1, with TRBD1 matching over 10 bases. V was pared by 4 bases and J by 5 bases, with 5 bases of the junction left unmatched. The V gene's germline CDR1 is SGHDN and CDR2 FVKESK. The CDR3 sequence is 15 residues long. The CDR3 region has the DNA TGTGCCAGCAGCCGCAGGGACAGGGGACACAATGAGCAGTTCTTC. It codes for CASSRRDRGHNEQFF.

The gene calls are TRBV4-3 and TRBJ2-1, with 9 bases aligning to TRBD2. The CDR3 has 16 amino acids. CDR1 is LGHNA and CDR2 is YSLEER in the germline V gene. With 0 bases clipped from V and 10 bases from J, the junction kept 10 bases outside the gene matches. This CDR3 reads CASSQDPLAGMEEQFF. The CDR3 coding sequence is TGCGCCAGCAGCCAAGATCCGCTAGCGGGAATGGAGGAGCAGTTCTTC.

The V call is TRBV2, the J call TRBJ2-2; TRBD2 matches at 13 bases. Germline loops: CDR1 SNHLY, CDR2 FYNNEI. J was trimmed by 2 bases and V by 6 bases; bases with no gene match: 3. The CDR3 covers 16 residues. Here the CDR3 DNA reads TGTGCCAGCAGCCGACTAGCGGGGGGTAACACCGGGGAGCTGTTTTTT. Its protein product is CASSRLAGGNTGELFF.

The V call is TRBV30, the J call TRBJ2-4; tentative D call: TRBD2 (5 bases). V lost 5 bases, J lost 0 bases, and 14 bases lay in between. CDR1 GTSNPN and CDR2 SVGIG come from the germline V gene (reference sequence). CDR3 length: 15 residues. CDR3 protein: CAWGTPGLAKNIQYF. The CDR3 nucleotides are TGTGCCTGGGGCACCCCGGGGTTAGCCAAAAACATTCAGTACTTC.

The chain employs TRBV4-3 and TRBJ1-4, with 8 positions matching TRBD1. The CDR3 extends over 15 amino acids. The germline gives CDR1 LGHNA, CDR2 YSLEER. The trim removed 3 bases at V and 2 bases at J, leaving 2 bases unmatched. The CDR3 sequence: CASSHHRGTNEKLFF. In DNA form, the CDR3 reads TGCGCCAGCAGCCATCACAGGGGGACTAATGAAAAACTGTTTTTT.

The chain carries TRBV29-1 and TRBJ1-2; 11 bases are shared with TRBD1. The germline gives CDR1 SQVTM, CDR2 ANQGSEA. The CDR3 is made up of 13 amino acids. The ends lost 7 bases at V and 3 bases at J; junction bases unmatched: 4. The CDR3 is CSAGDRGDYGYTF. The CDR3 DNA sequence: TGCAGCGCGGGGGACAGGGGGGACTATGGCTACACCTTC.

This clone was seen more than once but under ten times. V gene TRBV5-1 combines with J gene TRBJ2-2; the D is unclear. The V and J ends lost 3 bases and 1 base respectively, with 13 bases between them. The CDR3 runs 16 residues. CDR1 and CDR2 from the germline V gene are SGHRS and YFSETQ. Written as DNA, the CDR3 is TGCGCCAGCAGCTCCCGTCGTGGGCAGAACACCGGGGAGCTGTTTTTT. Its translation is CASSSRRGQNTGELFF.

V and J are TRBV12-2 and TRBJ2-4; the DNA was not compared with TRBD2, the D call given in the table. TRBV12-2 is a pseudogene locus. The CDR3 runs to 15 residues. CDR3 DNA: TGTGCAAGTCGCTTAGGGGGGAGGGCCAAAAACATTCAGTACTTC. As protein: CASRLGGRAKNIQYF.

J is TRBJ2-5 and V is TRBV6-1, with D unresolved. The V gene lost 8 bases and the J gene lost 4 bases, with 8 bases spanning the gap. CDR1 MNHNS and CDR2 SASEGT come from the germline V gene. This CDR3 region has 11 residues. This chain's CDR3 is CASGNRETQYF. The CDR3 DNA reads as TGTGCCAGCGGGAATAGAGAGACCCAGTACTTC.

The chain recombines TRBV18 with TRBJ2-2; D call uncertain. The CDR3 sequence is 15 residues long. Trimming took off 0 bases at V and 6 bases at J, with 11 bases between the two ends. CDR1 is KGHSH, CDR2 LQKENI, per germline. CDR3 sequence: CASSPPSGRAGELFF. The DNA of the CDR3 is TGTGCCAGCTCACCACCGTCGGGTCGAGCCGGGGAGCTGTTTTTT.

The rearrangement links TRBV7-8 to TRBJ2-7; 8 nucleotides agree with TRBD2. Looked up from germline, CDR1 is SGHVS and CDR2 is FQNEAQ. Germline trimming cut 3 bases from V and 4 bases from J; bases unmatched to any gene: 8. The CDR3 length is 15 residues. In nucleotides, the CDR3 is TGTGCCAGCAGCTTGTTGGCGGGGGGCCAGTACGAGCAGTACTTC. Amino acids: CASSLLAGGQYEQYF.

This chain uses TRBV6-1 with TRBJ2-7; possibly TRBD1 or TRBD2 for D (5 bases each). The CDR3 spans 13 residues. V dropped 8 bases and J dropped 7 bases, with 18 bases sitting between them. Germline-derived CDR1 and CDR2 are MNHNS and SASEGT. The DNA of the CDR3 is TGTGCCAGCTCCCCGACAGAGCCGGGGGAGCAGTACTTC. Protein sequence: CASSPTEPGEQYF.

This clone appeared once. The chain joins TRBV5-1 to TRBJ2-7; 7 positions agree with TRBD1. This CDR3 spans 15 amino acids. From germline, CDR1 is SGHRS and CDR2 YFSETQ. Trimming removed 0 bases from V and 2 bases from J; junction bases left unmatched: 5. This CDR3 is CASSLGGQLTYEQYF. The CDR3 nucleotides are TGCGCCAGCAGCTTGGGGGGACAGCTCACCTACGAGCAGTACTTC.

The gene calls are TRBV7-2 and TRBJ2-5; no reliable D call. Germline loops: CDR1 SGHTA, CDR2 FQGNSA. Trimming removed 2 bases from V and 2 bases from J, with 9 bases in between. The CDR3 contains 14 residues. The CDR3 protein is CASSLLTGQETQYF. Here the CDR3 DNA reads TGTGCCAGCAGCTTATTGACGGGTCAAGAGACCCAGTACTTC.

This chain links TRBV9 with TRBJ2-1, with D perhaps matching TRBD1 (5 bases). Germline V lookup: CDR1 SGDLS, CDR2 YYNGEE. This CDR3 is 11 amino acids long. The germline V and J ends were trimmed by 3 bases and 8 bases, with 6 bases remaining between them. CDR3 in DNA: TGTGCCAGCAGCGCAGGGTATGAGCAGTTCTTC. Translated: CASSAGYEQFF.

The chain couples TRBV19 to TRBJ1-4; D ambiguous. The CDR3 runs 13 residues. Germline-derived CDR1 and CDR2 are LNHDA and SQIVND (reference sequence). Trimming took off 9 bases at V and 4 bases at J, with 12 bases between the two ends. CDR3 sequence reads: CASQAPLNEKLFF. CDR3 in DNA: TGTGCCAGCCAAGCCCCCCTTAATGAAAAACTGTTTTTT.